The rows below give T cell receptor beta chains drawn from one sample of a study of blood T cell repertoires in COVID-19. TCRdb keeps only in-frame clones here, not all; method: immunoSEQ multiplex PCR. Of roughly 440,000 clones in the sample, more than 70% are singletons; the top ten hold over 10%. Material: peripheral blood. The receptors originated from a woman in her fifties or sixties with COVID-19, enrolled during active disease. CDR3s include the opening cysteine and the closing phenylalanine or tryptophan. D genes are given only for firm matches. Rows give clone size only sometimes, using once, few, many, or a class for an expanded clone.

CDR3 length,V gene,J gene,D gene,clone size,CDR3 DNA,CDR3 protein
18,TRBV7-2,TRBJ2-4,.,.,TGTGCCAGCAGCTTGCGGACGGCAGGGGATCTAGCCAAAAACATTCAGTACTTC,CASSLRTAGDLAKNIQYF
14,TRBV2,TRBJ1-2,TRBD1,.,TGTGCCAGCAGCGACGACAGGGGGTTGGGTGGCTACACCTTC,CASSDDRGLGGYTF
19,TRBV30,TRBJ1-5,TRBD1,.,TGTGCCTGGAGTGTACGGAGGGGACAGGGGAGGAATAGCAATCAGCCCCAGCATTTT,CAWSVRRGQGRNSNQPQHF
16,TRBV24-1,TRBJ2-2,TRBD2,few,TGTGCCACCAGTGACGGGACTAGTCAAAACACCGGGGAGCTGTTTTTT,CATSDGTSQNTGELFF
11,TRBV6-5,TRBJ2-7,.,.,TGTGCCAGCAGTTATGGGAGCGAGCAGTACTTC,CASSYGSEQYF
18,TRBV5-1,TRBJ1-4,TRBD1,.,TGCGCCAGCAGCTCTGGGCCGCCGGGACAGGGCATGTATGAAAAACTGTTTTTT,CASSSGPPGQGMYEKLFF
17,TRBV10-3,TRBJ2-3,TRBD2,.,TGTGCCATCAGTGACGAGCGGGGGATTAAGGGGACAGATACGCAGTATTTT,CAISDERGIKGTDTQYF
15,TRBV3-1/TRBV3-2,TRBJ1-3,TRBD1,.,TGTGCCAGCAGCCCAGACAGGGGGCAAGGAAACACCATATATTTT,CASSPDRGQGNTIYF
17,TRBV19,TRBJ2-2,TRBD1,.,TGTGCCAGTAAATTTCTGAGGGGGCGCGTAAGCACCGGGGAGCTGTTTTTT,CASKFLRGRVSTGELFF
17,TRBV4-1,TRBJ2-6,TRBD1,.,TGCGCCAGCAGCCAACCGACAGGGGCCTCAGGGGCCAACGTCCTGACTTTC,CASSQPTGASGANVLTF